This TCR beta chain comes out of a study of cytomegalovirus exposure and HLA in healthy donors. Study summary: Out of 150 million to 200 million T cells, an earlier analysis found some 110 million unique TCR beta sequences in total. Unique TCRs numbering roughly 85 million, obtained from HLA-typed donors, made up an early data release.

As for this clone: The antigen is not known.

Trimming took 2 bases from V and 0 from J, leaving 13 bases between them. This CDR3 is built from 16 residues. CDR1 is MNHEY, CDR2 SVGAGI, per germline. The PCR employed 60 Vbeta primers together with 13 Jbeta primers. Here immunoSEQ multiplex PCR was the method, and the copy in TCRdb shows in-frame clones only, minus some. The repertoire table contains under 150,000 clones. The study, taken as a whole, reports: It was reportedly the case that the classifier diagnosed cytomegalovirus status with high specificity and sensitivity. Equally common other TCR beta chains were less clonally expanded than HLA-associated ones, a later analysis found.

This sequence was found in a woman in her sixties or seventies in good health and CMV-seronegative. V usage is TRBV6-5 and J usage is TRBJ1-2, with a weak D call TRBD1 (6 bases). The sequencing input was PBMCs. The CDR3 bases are TGTGCCAGCAGTTACGGTGGACAGCCGACTAACTATGGCTACACCTTC. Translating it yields CASSYGGQPTNYGYTF.